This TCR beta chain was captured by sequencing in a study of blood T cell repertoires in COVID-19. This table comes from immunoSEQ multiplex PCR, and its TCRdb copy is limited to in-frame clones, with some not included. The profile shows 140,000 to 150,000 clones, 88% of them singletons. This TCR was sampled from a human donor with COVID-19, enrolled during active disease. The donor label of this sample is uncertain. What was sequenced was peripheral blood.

The CDR3 region is CASSEQGADEQYF. The DNA for the CDR3 is TGTGCCAGCAGTGAACAGGGGGCTGACGAGCAGTACTTC. The rearrangement joins TRBV2 to TRBJ2-7; 8 nucleotides agree with TRBD1. Germline CDR1 is SNHLY and CDR2 is FYNNEI. The CDR3 contains 13 residues. V was pared by 2 bases and J by 5 bases, with 2 bases of the junction left unmatched. The full variable domain, in which reference TRBV2 and TRBJ2-7 provide the parts outside the CDR3, is EPEVTQTPSHQVTQMGQEVILRCVPISNHLYFYWYRQILGQKVEFLVSFYNNEISEKSEIFDDQFSVERPDGSNFTLKIRSTKLEDSAMYFCASSEQGADEQYFGPGTRLTVT.